This is a list of T cell receptor beta chains from one sample in a study of blood T cell repertoires in COVID-19. TCRdb's copy holds only in-frame clones and misses some; the assay was immunoSEQ multiplex PCR. This table has roughly 500,000 clones, roughly 88% appearing once. Sequencing used PBMCs or T cells enriched from blood (not recorded which). The receptors shown here come from a woman in her thirties or forties who had recovered from COVID-19. Both conserved end residues are part of each CDR3. D genes are given only for firm matches. Clone size is shown for a subset of rows, as once, few, many or a class of expanded clone.

j_call d_call v_call clone_size cdr3_aa cdr3_nt
TRBJ2-7 . TRBV30 . CAWMVQGRGEQYF TGTGCCTGGATGGTACAGGGCCGGGGCGAGCAGTACTTC
TRBJ1-3 . TRBV4-3 . CASSQDGNPGNTIYF TGCGCCAGCAGCCAAGATGGCAACCCTGGAAACACCATATATTTT
TRBJ2-7 TRBD2 TRBV7-6 . CASSPKILAGDLEQYF TGTGCCAGCAGCCCAAAAATTCTAGCGGGAGACCTCGAGCAGTACTTC
TRBJ2-2 TRBD2 TRBV27 . CASRRAGGATGELFF TGTGCCAGCAGGAGAGCGGGAGGGGCCACCGGGGAGCTGTTTTTT
TRBJ2-6 TRBD1 TRBV6-5 . CASSTGGSGANVLTF TGTGCCAGCAGTACAGGGGGCTCTGGGGCCAACGTCCTGACTTTC
TRBJ2-7 TRBD2 TRBV18 . CASSPVVGLALYEQYF TGTGCCAGCTCACCGGTGGTGGGACTAGCGCTCTACGAGCAGTACTTC
TRBJ2-5 TRBD2 TRBV10-1 . CASSESVSGPIKETQYF TGCGCCAGCAGTGAGTCGGTTAGCGGGCCTATAAAAGAGACCCAGTACTTC
TRBJ2-3 . TRBV30 . CAWSRLAADTQYF TGTGCCTGGAGTAGGTTAGCTGCGGATACGCAGTATTTT
TRBJ2-7 . TRBV12-5 . CASGLATNSYEQYF TGTGCTAGTGGTTTGGCGACAAACTCCTACGAGCAGTACTTC
TRBJ1-5 . TRBV4-3 . CASSPAVLSNQPQHF TGCGCCAGCAGCCCCGCCGTACTTTCCAATCAGCCCCAGCATTTT
TRBJ2-2 . TRBV5-6 . CASSLPQGNTGELFF TGTGCCAGCAGCCTCCCACAGGGGAACACCGGGGAGCTGTTTTTT
TRBJ2-3 TRBD2 TRBV5-4 . CASSFSWSGRAVDTQYF TGTGCCAGCAGCTTTTCCTGGAGCGGGAGGGCCGTAGATACGCAGTATTTT
TRBJ1-1 . TRBV12-3/TRBV12-4 . CASSPRSDAFF TGTGCCAGCAGCCCGAGAAGCGACGCTTTCTTT
TRBJ1-6 . TRBV13 . CASSLGGDSPLHF TGTGCCAGCAGCTTAGGAGGGGATTCACCCCTCCACTTT
TRBJ1-1 . TRBV5-8 . CASLTAMNTEAFF TGTGCCAGCCTGACAGCAATGAACACTGAAGCTTTCTTT
TRBJ2-7 . TRBV6-2/TRBV6-3 . CASSYVGGEQYF TGTGCCAGCAGTTACGTTGGAGGCGAGCAGTACTTC
TRBJ1-3 TRBD1 TRBV4-3 . CASSLLQGAGGNTIYF TGCGCCAGCAGCCTCCTGCAGGGGGCAGGTGGAAACACCATATATTTT
TRBJ1-3 TRBD1 TRBV28 . CASSWGQGVRNTIYF TGTGCCAGCAGTTGGGGACAGGGCGTACGAAACACCATATATTTT
TRBJ2-7 TRBD1 TRBV27 . CASSPGTDYEQYF TGTGCCAGCAGTCCCGGGACAGATTACGAGCAGTACTTC
TRBJ1-5 TRBD1 TRBV28 . CASSPTPDRGLRQPQHF TGTGCCAGCAGTCCGACCCCGGACAGGGGGCTAAGACAGCCCCAGCATTTT
TRBJ2-1 TRBD2 TRBV11-3 once CASSLLWTSEHEQFF TGTGCCAGCAGCTTACTCTGGACTAGTGAGCATGAGCAGTTCTTC
TRBJ1-2 . TRBV9 . CASSVGGRGWDGYTF TGTGCCAGCAGCGTAGGAGGCAGGGGATGGGATGGCTACACCTTC
TRBJ2-5 TRBD2 TRBV5-4 . CASSFSGGEETQYF TGTGCCAGCAGCTTTAGCGGGGGGGAGGAGACCCAGTACTTC
TRBJ1-1 TRBD1 TRBV27 . CASSSQGFTEAFF TGTGCCAGCAGTTCACAGGGGTTCACTGAAGCTTTCTTT
TRBJ2-7 TRBD1 TRBV30 . CAWSFRDRVHEQYF TGTGCCTGGAGCTTCCGGGACAGGGTCCACGAGCAGTACTTC
TRBJ2-1 . TRBV13 once CASSHILYNEQFF TGTGCCAGCAGCCACATACTATACAATGAGCAGTTCTTC
TRBJ2-3 TRBD2 TRBV5-1 . CASSVAGASTDTQYF TGCGCCAGCAGCGTAGCGGGGGCGTCGACAGATACGCAGTATTTT
TRBJ1-1 . TRBV25-1 . CASSEEWNTEAFF TGTGCCAGCAGTGAAGAGTGGAACACTGAAGCTTTCTTT
TRBJ2-6 TRBD1 TRBV5-8 few CASSFGQGSGANVLTF TGTGCCAGCAGCTTCGGACAGGGGTCTGGGGCCAACGTCCTGACTTTC
TRBJ2-7 TRBD1 TRBV5-1 once CASSSESGGASYEQYF TGCGCCAGCAGCTCGGAGTCAGGGGGCGCCTCCTACGAGCAGTACTTC
TRBJ2-7 TRBD2 TRBV10-2 . CASRLGLATSYEQYF TGCGCCAGCAGGCTAGGACTAGCGACGTCCTACGAGCAGTACTTC
TRBJ2-1 . TRBV6-5 . CASRGDLSSYNEQFF TGTGCCAGCAGGGGCGATCTGAGCTCCTACAATGAGCAGTTCTTC
TRBJ1-2 TRBD1 TRBV18 . CASSPDRGDYGYTF TGTGCCAGCTCACCCGACAGGGGTGACTATGGCTACACCTTC
TRBJ1-3 . TRBV2 . CASSVYFGNTIYF TGTGCCAGCAGTGTTTACTTTGGAAACACCATATATTTT
TRBJ2-2 . TRBV4-3 . CASSQRVGSVAGELFF TGCGCCAGCAGCCAAAGGGTGGGTAGCGTCGCCGGGGAGCTGTTTTTT
TRBJ2-2 . TRBV10-1 . CASSEVTTGELFF TGCGCCAGCAGTGAGGTCACAACCGGGGAGCTGTTTTTT
TRBJ2-7 . TRBV5-6 . CASSLGDSEQYF TGTGCCAGCAGCTTGGGAGATTCCGAGCAGTACTTC
TRBJ2-1 TRBD2 TRBV6-5 . CASAPGGSYNEQFF TGTGCCAGCGCTCCGGGGGGCTCCTACAATGAGCAGTTCTTC
TRBJ1-2 . TRBV3-1/TRBV3-2 . CASSQLPTGMKNYGYTF TGTGCCAGCAGCCAACTACCGACAGGAATGAAAAACTATGGCTACACCTTC
TRBJ2-2 TRBD1 TRBV18 . CASSTRTGLRRPGELFF TGTGCCAGCTCAACCCGGACAGGATTGAGACGCCCCGGGGAGCTGTTTTTT
TRBJ2-5 TRBD2 TRBV19 . CASTQTSGQETQYF TGTGCCAGTACCCAGACTAGCGGCCAAGAGACCCAGTACTTC